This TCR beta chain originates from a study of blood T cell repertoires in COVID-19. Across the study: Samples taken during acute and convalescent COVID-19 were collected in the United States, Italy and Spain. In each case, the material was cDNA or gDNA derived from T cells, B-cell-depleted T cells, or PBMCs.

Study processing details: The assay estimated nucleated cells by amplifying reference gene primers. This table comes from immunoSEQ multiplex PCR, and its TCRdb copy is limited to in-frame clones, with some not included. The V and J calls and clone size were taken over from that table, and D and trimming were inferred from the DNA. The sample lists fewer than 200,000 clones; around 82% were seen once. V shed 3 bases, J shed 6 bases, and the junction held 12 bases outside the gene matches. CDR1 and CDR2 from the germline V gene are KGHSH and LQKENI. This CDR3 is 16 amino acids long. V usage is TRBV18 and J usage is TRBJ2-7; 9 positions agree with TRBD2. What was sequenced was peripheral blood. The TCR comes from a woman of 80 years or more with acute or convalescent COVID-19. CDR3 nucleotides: TGTGCCAGCTCACCTGGGGCTAGCGGGGTTGGGTCCGAGCAGTACTTC. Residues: CASSPGASGVGSEQYF. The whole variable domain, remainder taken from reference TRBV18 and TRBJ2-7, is NAGVMQNPRHLVRRRGQEARLRCSPMKGHSHVYWYRQLPEEGLKFMVYLQKENIIDESGMPKERFSAEFPKEGPSILRIQQVVRGDSAAYFCASSPGASGVGSEQYFGPGTRLTVT.